This entry features one TCR beta chain sequence. The antigen remains unidentified. V shed 0 bases and J shed 5 bases, with 5 bases lying between them. This CDR3 is built from 12 residues. Germline assignment: CDR1 MNHEY and CDR2 SMNVEV (reference sequence). The selected patients with pancreatic ductal adenocarcinoma had surgery but no neoadjuvant therapy. This sample is part of a study of T cells in pancreatic ductal adenocarcinoma. Regarding the study as a whole: Tumors hold more CD45RO+ effector T cells, which may bias toward lower diversity. No significant tumor-blood clonality difference; means were about 0.1 and 0.07.

TCRdb keeps only in-frame clones here, not all; method: immunoSEQ multiplex PCR. Of about 31,000 clones in the sample, about 92% were seen once. The sequence was obtained from a human donor with pancreatic ductal adenocarcinoma. Input material: PBMCs. This sequence joins TRBV27 and TRBJ2-7, with D unresolved. The CDR3 sequence is CASSLSRNEQYF. In DNA form, the CDR3 reads TGTGCCAGCAGTTTATCGCGGAACGAGCAGTACTTC.